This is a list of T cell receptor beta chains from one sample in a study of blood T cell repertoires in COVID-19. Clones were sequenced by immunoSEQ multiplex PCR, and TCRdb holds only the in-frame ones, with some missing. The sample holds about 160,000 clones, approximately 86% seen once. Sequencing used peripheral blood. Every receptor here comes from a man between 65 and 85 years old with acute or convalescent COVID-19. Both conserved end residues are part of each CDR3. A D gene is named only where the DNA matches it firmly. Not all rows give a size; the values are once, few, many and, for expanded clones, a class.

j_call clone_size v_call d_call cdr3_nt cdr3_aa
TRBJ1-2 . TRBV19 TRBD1 TGTGCCAGTAGTATCACAGGGGGCGAACAGTATGGCTACACCTTC CASSITGGEQYGYTF
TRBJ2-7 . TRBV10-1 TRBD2 TGCGCCAGCAGTGAGAGGCTAGCGGGGGACTCCTACGAGCAGTACTTC CASSERLAGDSYEQYF
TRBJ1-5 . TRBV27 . TGTGCCAGCAGTTTCTGGGGGGGCAATCAGCCCCAGCATTTT CASSFWGGNQPQHF
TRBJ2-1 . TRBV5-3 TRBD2 TGTGCCAGAACCCCCCCGAGCACTAGCGGGAGGGGGCATGAGCAGTTCTTC CARTPPSTSGRGHEQFF
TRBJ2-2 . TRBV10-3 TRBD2 TGTGCCATCAGTGGACGGACTAGCAGCGGGGAGCTGTTTTTT CAISGRTSSGELFF
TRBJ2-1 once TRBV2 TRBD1 TGTGCCAGCAATCGGGACAGAAGCTCCTACAATGAGCAGTTCTTC CASNRDRSSYNEQFF
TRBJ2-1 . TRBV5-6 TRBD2 TGTGCCAGCAGCTTGGATGCTAGCGGGAGCGGTCAGCAGTTCTTC CASSLDASGSGQQFF
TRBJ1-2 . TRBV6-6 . TGTGCCAGCAGTCATCCGGGGGGGAGCTATGGCTACACCTTC CASSHPGGSYGYTF
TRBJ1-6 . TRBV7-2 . TGTGCCAGCAGCTTAGTAGATTCACCCCTCCACTTT CASSLVDSPLHF
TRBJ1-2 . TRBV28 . TGTGCCAGCAGTTTAGATGAGAAGGGGTTTAACTATGGCTACACCTTC CASSLDEKGFNYGYTF
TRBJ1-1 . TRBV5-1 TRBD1 TGCGCCAGCAGCTCTCGCGGGACAGGGAAAGGTGAAGCTTTCTTT CASSSRGTGKGEAFF
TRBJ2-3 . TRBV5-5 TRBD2 TGTGCCAGCAGCTTGGCATCCGGGACTAGCGGGCGCACAGATACGCAGTATTTT CASSLASGTSGRTDTQYF
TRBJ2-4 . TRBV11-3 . TGTGCCAGCAGTCGGACGACCGGGGATAGCATTCAGTACTTC CASSRTTGDSIQYF
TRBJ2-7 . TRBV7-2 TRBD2 TGTGCCAGCAGCTTAGACGGGAGGGGGCAGTACTTC CASSLDGRGQYF
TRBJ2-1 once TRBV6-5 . TGTGCCAGCAGTTACTCCGCTTTTGAGTTGGATGAGCAGTTCTTC CASSYSAFELDEQFF
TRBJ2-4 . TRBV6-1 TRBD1 TGTGCCAGCAGTGGTCCCTTTGGCAGGGGGATCCCACTAGCCAAAAACATTCAGTACTTC CASSGPFGRGIPLAKNIQYF
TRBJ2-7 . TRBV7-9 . TGTGCCAGCAGCTTGGCAGGGGATCACGAGCAGTACTTC CASSLAGDHEQYF
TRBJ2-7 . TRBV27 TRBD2 TGTGCCAGCAGTTTAATTTTTAGCGGGAGGCCCTACGAGCAGTACTTC CASSLIFSGRPYEQYF
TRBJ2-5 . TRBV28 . TGTGCCAGCAATCTCGGATTCAGGGCGCAAGAGACCCAGTACTTC CASNLGFRAQETQYF
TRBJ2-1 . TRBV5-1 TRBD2 TGCGCCAGCAGCTGGCCTAGCGGGAACAATGAGCAGTTCTTC CASSWPSGNNEQFF
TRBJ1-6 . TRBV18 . TGTGCCAGCTCACCAGGCGCAGGGGCCAATTCACCCCTCCACTTT CASSPGAGANSPLHF
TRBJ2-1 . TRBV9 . TGTGCCAGCAGCGTAGTACAGGGAACCTACAATGAGCAGTTCTTC CASSVVQGTYNEQFF
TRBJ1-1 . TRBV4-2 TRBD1 TGTGCCAGCAGCCAATTTCCCGTACAGGGGGGTAACACTGAAGCTTTCTTT CASSQFPVQGGNTEAFF
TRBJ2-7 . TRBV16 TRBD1 TGTGCCAGCAGCCTCCCGGGACAGGGGAACTACGAGCAGTACTTC CASSLPGQGNYEQYF
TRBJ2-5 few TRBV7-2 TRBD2 TGTGCCAGCAGCCTCGGGACTAGCGGGAGAGGTAAAGAGACCCAGTACTTC CASSLGTSGRGKETQYF
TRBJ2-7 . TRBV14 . TGTGCCAGCAGCCAAGAGGGAACGGGGGTTTCGACCGAGCAGTACTTC CASSQEGTGVSTEQYF
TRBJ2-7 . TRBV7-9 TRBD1 TGTGCCAGCAGCTTCCCTGGACAGGGGTCCTACGAGCAGTACTTC CASSFPGQGSYEQYF
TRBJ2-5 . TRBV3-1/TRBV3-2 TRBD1 TGTGCCAGCAGCCTACCGGGACAGGGGAGGGAGACCCAGTACTTC CASSLPGQGRETQYF
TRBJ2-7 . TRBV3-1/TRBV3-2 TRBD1 TGTGCCAGCAGCCAAGTGTGGGGGACAGACTCCTACGAGCAGTACTTC CASSQVWGTDSYEQYF
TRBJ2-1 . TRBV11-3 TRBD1 TGTGCCAGCAGCTTCGGGACAGGGGGTGAGCAGTTCTTC CASSFGTGGEQFF
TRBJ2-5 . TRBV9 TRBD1 TGTGCCAGCAGCGTAAGGACAGGGGAGACCCAGTACTTC CASSVRTGETQYF
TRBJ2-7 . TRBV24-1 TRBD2 TGTGCCACCAGTGAATCTAGCGGGAGTTTGACCTACGAGCAGTACTTC CATSESSGSLTYEQYF
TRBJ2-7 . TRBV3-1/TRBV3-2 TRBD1 TGTGCCAGCAGCCAATCCTGGGACAGGGTGAGATACGAGCAGTACTTC CASSQSWDRVRYEQYF
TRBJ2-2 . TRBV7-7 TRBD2 TGTGCTAGCAGCAGACTAGCGGGAGGCGCGAACACCGGGGAGCTGTTTTTT CASSRLAGGANTGELFF
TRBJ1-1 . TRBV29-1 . TGCAGCGTATACAGGGCGAACACTGAAGCTTTCTTT CSVYRANTEAFF
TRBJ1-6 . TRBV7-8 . TGTGCCAGCAGCTTAGACAGCTATAATTCACCCCTCCACTTT CASSLDSYNSPLHF
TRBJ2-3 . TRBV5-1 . TGCGCCAGCAGCTTACAGGCCAGCACAGATACGCAGTATTTT CASSLQASTDTQYF
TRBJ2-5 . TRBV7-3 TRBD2 TGTGCCAGCAGCTCAGGACTAGCGGGATATGAGACCCAGTACTTC CASSSGLAGYETQYF
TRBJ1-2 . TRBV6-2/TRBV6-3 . TGTGCCAGCAGTTACACGACAGGAACCTATGGCTACACCTTC CASSYTTGTYGYTF
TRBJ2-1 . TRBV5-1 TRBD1 TGCGCCAGCAGCTTGGGTCAGGGGGTCCACAATGAGCAGTTCTTC CASSLGQGVHNEQFF
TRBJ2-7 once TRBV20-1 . TGCAGTGCTAGACTTATTCACGAGCAGTACTTC CSARLIHEQYF
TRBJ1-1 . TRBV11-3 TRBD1 TGTGCCAGCAGCTTAGGGGGACAGGGGGTTGGCACTGAAGCTTTCTTT CASSLGGQGVGTEAFF
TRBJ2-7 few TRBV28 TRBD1 TGTGCCAGCAGTTTATGGGGACAGCAATACGAGCAGTACTTC CASSLWGQQYEQYF
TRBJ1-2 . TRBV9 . TGTGCCAGCAGCGTAAATAGCATGGGCTATGGCTACACCTTC CASSVNSMGYGYTF
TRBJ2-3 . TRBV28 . TGTGCCAGCCGGTGGGAGTTGGGCACAGATACGCAGTATTTT CASRWELGTDTQYF
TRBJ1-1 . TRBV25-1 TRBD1 TGTGCCAGCAGTAAGACAGGGGGCGCGAACACTGAAGCTTTCTTT CASSKTGGANTEAFF
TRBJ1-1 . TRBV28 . TGTGCCAGCAGTTTTTGGACTTCGAGGACTGAAGCTTTCTTT CASSFWTSRTEAFF
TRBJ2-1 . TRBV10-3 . TGTGCCATCATGAACCAGAGGAGCTCCTACAATGAGCAGTTCTTC CAIMNQRSSYNEQFF
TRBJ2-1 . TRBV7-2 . TGTGCCAGCAGCTTAGTTGGGGGCGAGGGTCCGCAGTTCTTC CASSLVGGEGPQFF
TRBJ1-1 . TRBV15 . TGTGCCACCAGCAGAGAGGGGGGTTTCATGAACACTGAAGCTTTCTTT CATSREGGFMNTEAFF
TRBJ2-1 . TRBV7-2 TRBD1 TGTGCCAGCAGCGGGGACAGGGGAAGCGGGAATCACAATGAGCAGTTCTTC CASSGDRGSGNHNEQFF
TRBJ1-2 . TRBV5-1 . TGCGCCAGCAGCTTGGGCCCAGTCAGTTTCCTCTATGGCTACACCTTC CASSLGPVSFLYGYTF
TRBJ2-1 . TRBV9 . TGTGCCAGCAGCGTAGTGGGAGGGAGGAGAGGGGGTTACAATGAGCAGTTCTTC CASSVVGGRRGGYNEQFF
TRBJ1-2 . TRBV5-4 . TGTGCCAGCAGCTTGGCTGGCAGGGTGGATGGCTACACCTTC CASSLAGRVDGYTF
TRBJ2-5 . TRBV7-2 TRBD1 TGTGCCAGCAGCTTAGACAGGGGCCAAGAGACCCAGTACTTC CASSLDRGQETQYF
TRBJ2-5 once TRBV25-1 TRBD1 TGTGCCAGCAGTGAATGGGGACAGGGGGCTCAAGAGACCCAGTACTTC CASSEWGQGAQETQYF
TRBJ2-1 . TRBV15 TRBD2 TGTGCCACCAGCAGAGAGTTCGGGCGGGAGCGCTACAATGAGCAGTTCTTC CATSREFGRERYNEQFF
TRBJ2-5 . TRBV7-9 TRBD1 TGTGCCAGCAGCCTAGGATGGGACAGCCTGTTGTCAGAGACCCAGTACTTC CASSLGWDSLLSETQYF
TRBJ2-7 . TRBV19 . TGTGCCAGTAGTATTTCCAGGAACGGGGGCGAGCAGTACTTC CASSISRNGGEQYF
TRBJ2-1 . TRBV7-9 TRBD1 TGTGCCAGCAGCTTAGGACAGGGTTACAATGAGCAGTTCTTC CASSLGQGYNEQFF